The rows below give T cell receptor beta chains drawn from one sample of a study of T cell repertoires in cytomegalovirus infection. TCRdb redid the calling of the reads with MiXCR, one entry per CDR3 protein. Of approximately 500,000 distinct CDR3 sequences in the sample, 16% were seen once. Specimen: CD8+ T cells from PBMCs. The receptors were sampled from a human donor in good health (CMV status not recorded). Some clones in this sample may be carry-over from other donors' samples. Both conserved end residues are part of each CDR3. D genes are given only for firm matches. Clone size is stated in some rows and not others, as once, few, many or a class when expanded.

j_gene: TRBJ1-1; d_gene: TRBD1; abundance: -; v_gene: TRBV7-9; CDR3aa: CASSSPQGVEEAFF; CDR3nt: TGTGCCAGCAGCTCCCCCCAGGGGGTTGAGGAAGCTTTCTTT
j_gene: TRBJ1-5; d_gene: -; abundance: few; v_gene: TRBV27; CDR3aa: CASSLRGNNQPQHF; CDR3nt: TGTGCCAGCAGTTTACGGGGGAACAATCAGCCCCAGCATTTT
j_gene: TRBJ2-6; d_gene: -; abundance: many; v_gene: TRBV7-9; CDR3aa: CASSPGTGLGSGANVLTF; CDR3nt: TGTGCCAGCAGCCCAGGGACCGGACTCGGCTCTGGGGCCAACGTCCTGACTTTC
j_gene: TRBJ2-7; d_gene: -; abundance: -; v_gene: TRBV30; CDR3aa: CAWSYSRGPYEQYF; CDR3nt: TGTGCCTGGAGTTACTCCAGGGGACCCTACGAGCAGTACTTC
j_gene: TRBJ2-3; d_gene: -; abundance: few; v_gene: TRBV5-4; CDR3aa: CASSLTREKGTDTQYF; CDR3nt: TGTGCCAGCAGCTTGACTCGGGAGAAAGGCACAGATACGCAGTATTTT
j_gene: TRBJ2-1; d_gene: -; abundance: few; v_gene: TRBV3-1; CDR3aa: CASSLFGFNEQFF; CDR3nt: TGTGCCAGCAGCTTATTCGGGTTCAATGAGCAGTTCTTC
j_gene: TRBJ2-1; d_gene: TRBD2; abundance: few; v_gene: TRBV10-3; CDR3aa: CAITHSAGEKYNEQFF; CDR3nt: TGTGCCATCACTCACTCAGCGGGAGAAAAGTACAATGAGCAGTTCTTC
j_gene: TRBJ2-1; d_gene: TRBD2; abundance: few; v_gene: TRBV3-1; CDR3aa: CASSQDYWGLAPHNEQFF; CDR3nt: TGTGCCAGCAGCCAAGACTACTGGGGACTAGCGCCGCACAATGAGCAGTTCTTC
j_gene: TRBJ1-2; d_gene: TRBD1; abundance: many; v_gene: TRBV27; CDR3aa: CASSLSIAGGGGYTF; CDR3nt: TGTGCCAGCAGTTTATCGATTGCAGGGGGCGGTGGCTACACCTTC
j_gene: TRBJ1-5; d_gene: -; abundance: many; v_gene: TRBV28; CDR3aa: CASSLSLYSNQPQHF; CDR3nt: TGTGCCAGCAGTTTATCTCTTTATAGCAATCAGCCCCAGCATTTT
j_gene: TRBJ2-3; d_gene: TRBD2; abundance: many; v_gene: TRBV7-9; CDR3aa: CASSPVGSGGRDTQYF; CDR3nt: TGTGCCAGCAGCCCCGTCGGGAGCGGGGGACGCGATACGCAGTATTTT
j_gene: TRBJ1-5; d_gene: -; abundance: few; v_gene: TRBV6-6; CDR3aa: CASSYSEGPSQPQHF; CDR3nt: TGTGCCAGCAGTTACTCGGAGGGTCCTAGCCAGCCCCAGCATTTT
j_gene: TRBJ1-2; d_gene: -; abundance: many; v_gene: TRBV5-5; CDR3aa: CASSFERESAYGYTF; CDR3nt: TGTGCCAGCAGTTTCGAAAGGGAGAGTGCCTATGGCTACACCTTC
j_gene: TRBJ1-1; d_gene: -; abundance: -; v_gene: TRBV29-1; CDR3aa: CSVAAPYTEAFF; CDR3nt: TGCAGCGTTGCAGCACCCTACACTGAAGCTTTCTTT
j_gene: TRBJ2-7; d_gene: TRBD2; abundance: many; v_gene: TRBV15; CDR3aa: CATSASRGGSRYEQYF; CDR3nt: TGTGCCACCAGCGCTTCTAGGGGCGGGAGTAGGTACGAGCAGTACTTC
j_gene: TRBJ2-1; d_gene: TRBD1; abundance: -; v_gene: TRBV28; CDR3aa: CASASATGSRNEQFF; CDR3nt: TGTGCCAGCGCCTCGGCGACAGGGTCGAGGAATGAGCAGTTCTTC
j_gene: TRBJ1-1; d_gene: -; abundance: many; v_gene: TRBV12-3/TRBV12-4; CDR3aa: CASTYSGSEAFF; CDR3nt: TGTGCCAGCACTTACTCCGGAAGTGAAGCTTTCTTT
j_gene: TRBJ1-5; d_gene: -; abundance: -; v_gene: TRBV28; CDR3aa: CASQPHRSFTNSNQPQHF; CDR3nt: TGTGCCAGCCAACCACACCGAAGCTTTACTAATAGCAATCAGCCCCAGCATTTT
j_gene: TRBJ2-7; d_gene: TRBD1; abundance: many; v_gene: TRBV5-6; CDR3aa: CASSFGTANYEQYF; CDR3nt: TGTGCCAGCAGCTTTGGGACAGCTAACTACGAGCAGTACTTC
j_gene: TRBJ2-7; d_gene: -; abundance: many; v_gene: TRBV19; CDR3aa: CASSEEMGIGAYEQYF; CDR3nt: TGTGCCAGTAGTGAGGAAATGGGGATCGGGGCTTACGAGCAGTACTTC
j_gene: TRBJ2-1; d_gene: -; abundance: -; v_gene: TRBV10-2; CDR3aa: CASSERGYEQFF; CDR3nt: TGCGCCAGCAGTGAGAGGGGCTATGAGCAGTTCTTC
j_gene: TRBJ1-4; d_gene: -; abundance: many; v_gene: TRBV7-9; CDR3aa: CASSFGEKLFF; CDR3nt: TGTGCCAGCAGCTTCGGAGAAAAACTGTTTTTT
j_gene: TRBJ2-5; d_gene: -; abundance: many; v_gene: TRBV13; CDR3aa: CASSLKGGARETQYF; CDR3nt: TGTGCCAGCAGCTTAAAGGGGGGGGCCCGAGAGACCCAGTACTTC
j_gene: TRBJ1-1; d_gene: -; abundance: few; v_gene: TRBV15; CDR3aa: CATSTRRVGNTEAFF; CDR3nt: TGTGCCACCAGCACACGAAGGGTCGGGAACACTGAAGCTTTCTTT
j_gene: TRBJ1-1; d_gene: TRBD1; abundance: -; v_gene: TRBV20-1; CDR3aa: CSAGSGDRGREVNTEAFF; CDR3nt: TGCAGTGCTGGGTCGGGGGACAGGGGGCGAGAGGTGAACACTGAAGCTTTCTTT
j_gene: TRBJ1-1; d_gene: -; abundance: few; v_gene: TRBV6-1; CDR3aa: CASSESAQMNTEAFF; CDR3nt: TGTGCCAGCAGTGAATCTGCCCAGATGAACACTGAAGCTTTCTTT
j_gene: TRBJ1-2; d_gene: -; abundance: few; v_gene: TRBV5-6; CDR3aa: CASSSYYSQGGEYGYTF; CDR3nt: TGTGCCAGCTCATCTTACTACTCCCAGGGAGGGGAGTATGGCTACACCTTC
j_gene: TRBJ2-7; d_gene: -; abundance: -; v_gene: TRBV9; CDR3aa: CASSVLTHDEQYF; CDR3nt: TGTGCCAGCAGCGTTCTGACGCACGACGAGCAGTACTTC
j_gene: TRBJ1-1; d_gene: -; abundance: -; v_gene: TRBV5-1; CDR3aa: CASSAFVRDVMNTEAFF; CDR3nt: TGCGCCAGCAGCGCTTTTGTCCGGGACGTCATGAACACTGAAGCTTTCTTT
j_gene: TRBJ2-1; d_gene: -; abundance: -; v_gene: TRBV27; CDR3aa: CASGGVKYNEQFF; CDR3nt: TGTGCCAGCGGGGGAGTAAAGTACAATGAGCAGTTCTTC
j_gene: TRBJ2-2; d_gene: -; abundance: many; v_gene: TRBV7-9; CDR3aa: CARRSGSGELFF; CDR3nt: TGTGCCAGGAGATCAGGGTCCGGGGAGCTGTTTTTT
j_gene: TRBJ1-1; d_gene: TRBD1; abundance: many; v_gene: TRBV4-2; CDR3aa: CASSQGQGGTEAFF; CDR3nt: TGTGCCAGCAGCCAAGGACAGGGTGGCACTGAAGCTTTCTTT
j_gene: TRBJ2-4; d_gene: TRBD2; abundance: many; v_gene: TRBV6-6; CDR3aa: CASSPKPLSGRAGLAKNIQYF; CDR3nt: TGTGCCAGCAGTCCTAAACCCCTTAGCGGGAGGGCAGGGTTAGCCAAAAACATTCAGTACTTC
j_gene: TRBJ2-6; d_gene: -; abundance: many; v_gene: TRBV20-1; CDR3aa: CSAREYSSGANVLTF; CDR3nt: TGCAGTGCTAGAGAATACAGCTCTGGGGCCAACGTCCTGACTTTC
j_gene: TRBJ2-1; d_gene: TRBD1; abundance: few; v_gene: TRBV5-1; CDR3aa: CASSLVPGQGAQSSYNEQFF; CDR3nt: TGCGCCAGCAGCTTGGTACCGGGACAGGGGGCCCAGAGCTCCTACAATGAGCAGTTCTTC
j_gene: TRBJ1-6; d_gene: TRBD1; abundance: -; v_gene: TRBV7-3; CDR3aa: CASSLTGGRGSPLHF; CDR3nt: TGTGCCAGCAGCTTAACAGGGGGCCGGGGTTCACCCCTCCACTTT
j_gene: TRBJ1-3; d_gene: -; abundance: many; v_gene: TRBV7-9; CDR3aa: CASRPGAGNRNTIYF; CDR3nt: TGTGCCAGCAGACCCGGGGCCGGAAATCGGAACACCATATATTTT
j_gene: TRBJ1-3; d_gene: -; abundance: many; v_gene: TRBV10-3; CDR3aa: CAITGASSGNTIYF; CDR3nt: TGTGCCATCACAGGGGCATCCTCTGGAAACACCATATATTTT
j_gene: TRBJ2-3; d_gene: -; abundance: -; v_gene: TRBV5-1; CDR3aa: CASSLDFTGGSTDTQYF; CDR3nt: TGCGCCAGCAGCTTGGATTTCACAGGAGGTTCGACAGATACGCAGTATTTT
j_gene: TRBJ2-3; d_gene: TRBD2; abundance: many; v_gene: TRBV7-8; CDR3aa: CASFWGSGSLTDTQYF; CDR3nt: TGTGCCAGCTTTTGGGGTAGCGGGAGTCTCACAGATACGCAGTATTTT